The TCR beta chain described here comes from a study of regulatory T cells in long-lasting Graves disease (dated by TCRdb to the early 2020s). Background for the entire study: In the newly diagnosed Graves' disease group, patients had been taking antithyroid drugs for less than 3 months. TCR sequencing covered roughly 13 persistent and approximately 20 newly diagnosed Graves' disease patients, about 35 samples in total. Persistent Graves' disease patients were compared with newly diagnosed Graves' disease patients by peripheral blood TCR sequencing and RNA sequencing. The study was conducted in China and was registered as a clinical trial.

In this sample, this clonotype turned up many times. No cognate antigen has been identified for it. Base-call qualities are not available, and no considerably larger clone is one nucleotide away. The time point label, read with the paper, signifies: newly diagnosed GD, antithyroid drugs for less than 3 months. RNA was extracted from PBMCs in TRIzol for both TCR sequencing and RNA sequencing. Graves' disease was diagnosed according to American Thyroid Association guidelines. Patients were recruited from an endocrinology department in Xi'an, China. Each patient gave approximately 10 milliliters of peripheral blood, collected in an EDTA anticoagulant tube. PBMCs were isolated by Ficoll Paque Plus density gradient separation without further T cell sorting. An Agilent 2100 Bioanalyzer and agarose gel were used to assess RNA quality, and a NanoDrop 2000 was used to measure RNA concentration. The research as a whole found: Sequencing and analysis were limited to the TCR beta chain. Because the primary lesion, thyroid tissue, could not be accessed, the study looked at peripheral blood alone. More public clonotypes were shared among persistent patients (under 3,000) than among newly diagnosed patients (more than 900). Compared with newly diagnosed patients, persistent Graves' disease patients had lower TCR Shannon entropy and fewer highly expanded clones, which suggests clonal expansion. As a limitation, the authors acknowledged that the small sample size may reduce accuracy.

The method behind the library was multiplex PCR. The sequencer was an Illumina HiSeq 4000. TCR beta libraries were built with iRepertoire HTBI primers and Arm-PCR amplification of CDR3 regions. Gel purification was performed on PCR products prior to sequencing. Per the source publication's procedure: Gene usage analysis of CDR3 amino acid clonotypes used the approximately 56 TRBV and around 14 TRBJ segments found across samples. COPE and FqMerger were used to merge the filtered high-quality paired reads into contigs. BLAST was used to align contigs to IMGT TRBV, TRBD and TRBJ reference genes, with CDR3 defined following IMGT. Any clonotype with a frequency above 0.1% was counted as a highly expanded clone. Repertoire diversity was measured by Shannon entropy, and V-J evenness by the Gini coefficient. A clonotype was considered public if more than one individual shared it. The public reads were run again by TCRdb, first through fastp at Q25 and then through MiXCR, and only productive beta chains were kept. Each entry merges the rows of one CDR3 protein and shows their most common DNA and genes. The V and J calls and clone size are TCRdb's, not the authors'. This sample gives approximately 350,000 distinct CDR3 sequences in total; approximately 12% of them show up just once. Approximately 20% of the sample goes to the ten largest clones.

The same data also went into a second study, on T cells in Graves' hyperthyroidism and ophthalmopathy. The second study's paper adds: A patient counted as having stable Graves' hyperthyroidism if no progression to ophthalmopathy occurred over 18 months of follow-up. Hyperthyroidism patients were newly diagnosed, had a disease duration of under 2 months, and were aged 18 to 65 years. Any patient with an uncontrolled infection, another autoimmune disease, pregnancy or lactation was excluded. Clinical symptoms, serum thyroxine and TRAb, thyroid ultrasound, and orbital computed tomography formed the basis for the diagnoses. The TCR CDR3 was subjected to a first round of RT-PCR using the HTBI primer set and the Qiagen OneStep RT-PCR kit. Most expanded thyroid clonotypes (frequency above 0.001) were also detected in blood, suggesting blood repertoires may reflect thyroid immune responses. A 13 V-J signature model separated ophthalmopathy from stable hyperthyroidism, with 87.88% sensitivity and 81% to 83% specificity in cross-validation and 80%/75% in testing. In validation, progression to ophthalmopathy was predicted by the model with roughly 69% sensitivity and under 85% specificity, a median of 6.5 months before onset. To identify distinguishing TCR V-J signatures, a discovery cohort of roughly 100 patients was used, comprising 40 to 45 with Graves' ophthalmopathy and some 60 with stable Graves' hyperthyroidism. Prospective prediction of ophthalmopathy was tested in an independent validation cohort of approximately 18 hyperthyroidism patients and 15 to 17 patients who later progressed to ophthalmopathy. The roughly 90 discovery patients were divided at random into training and test sets in a 7:3 ratio. The study also compared thyroid tissue and blood T-cell repertoires from 5 to 7 Graves' hyperthyroidism patients. Following sampling, methimazole starting at 30 mg daily was given to hyperthyroidism patients, and high-dose intravenous methylprednisolone was given to ophthalmopathy patients. A second multiplex PCR round built the libraries, followed by size selection and purification. Paired-end sequencing of the libraries was performed with 100 bp reads on an Illumina HiSeq2000. SOAPnuke was used to process the raw data, throwing out any read that contained adapters or uncalled bases, had a mean Phred below 15, or lacked an exact constant-primer or identifier match. High-quality paired reads were merged with COPE v1.2.5, and unique nucleotide sequences were defined as clonotypes. MiTCR v1.1 was used to align the clonotypes against IMGT TRBV, TRBD and TRBJ reference segments. Only V-J combinations with frequency above 0.0001, covering 99.2% of repertoires, were analysed. The TCS score was defined as F50 (clonal expansion) divided by E x V (chaos), with BLOSUM62-based TCRdist calculated between CDR3 peptides within each V-J. Welch's t-statistics and random forest reduced some 510 V-J features to roughly 13, which were used in a naive Bayes classifier (R e1071). Sample size was not statistically predetermined, and investigators were not blinded to group allocation. The paper describes TCR Vbeta CDR3 sequencing of around 130 peripheral blood samples, made up of some 42 ophthalmopathy patients, more than 70 hyperthyroidism patients and about 17 progressor patients.

The starting material was peripheral blood mononuclear cells (PBMCs), obtained at new diagnosis, from a patient treated with antithyroid drugs. This clonotype was obtained from a woman aged 18-29 years with Graves disease. Donor details come from another sample of the same person, matched by shared clones.

Here is the DNA: TGTGCCAGCAGTGGTCTACGGGCGAACACCGGGGAGCTGTTTTTT. Its protein reads: CASSGLRANTGELFF. The chain employs TRBV6-2 or TRBV6-3 and TRBJ2-2; no D gene is confidently identified. The germline V gene supplies CDR1 MNHEY and CDR2 SVGEGT. The V and J ends are trimmed by 5 bases and 0 bases, leaving 10 bases between them. The CDR3 covers 15 residues, taking in both the cysteine and the phenylalanine. The entry retains the CDR3 DNA only, 45 bases that are in frame from base 1.